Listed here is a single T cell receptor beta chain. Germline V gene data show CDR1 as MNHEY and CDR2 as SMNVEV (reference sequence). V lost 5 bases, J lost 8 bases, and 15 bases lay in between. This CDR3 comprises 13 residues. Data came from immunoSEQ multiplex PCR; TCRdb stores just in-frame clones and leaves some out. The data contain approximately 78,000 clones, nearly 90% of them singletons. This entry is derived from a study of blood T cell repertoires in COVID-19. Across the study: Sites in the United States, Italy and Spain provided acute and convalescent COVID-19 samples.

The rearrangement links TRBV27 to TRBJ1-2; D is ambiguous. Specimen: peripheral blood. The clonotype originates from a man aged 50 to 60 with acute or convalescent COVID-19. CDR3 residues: CASSLRERHGYTF. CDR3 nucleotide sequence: TGTGCCAGCAGTCTCCGGGAGAGACACGGCTACACCTTC.